Shown below are 3 T cell receptor beta chains from a single sample sequenced in a study of cytomegalovirus exposure and HLA in healthy donors (dated by TCRdb to the late 2010s). Library prep was done by the immunoSEQ multiplex PCR assay. For the multiplex PCR, a mixture combining 60 forward primers for TCR Vbeta segments and 13 reverse primers for TCR Jbeta segments was used. TCRdb took this table from immuneACCESS and kept in-frame rearrangements with V and J called. Such tables lack part of the clones; where checked against another copy, unresolved V genes explain under half of the gap, and the rest is unexplained. This sample holds about 82,000 clones; about 71% were observed only once. Clones ranked in the top ten supply approximately 7.8% of the sample. Sequences were obtained from PBMCs. Receptors originate from a man aged 60 to 69 in good health and CMV-seronegative.

This sequence joins TRBV7-6 and TRBJ2-7; D is possibly TRBD2 (6 bases). From germline, CDR1 is SGHVS and CDR2 FNYEAQ. V was cut by 5 bases and J by 2 bases, with 16 bases left in between. This CDR3 has 15 residues. CDR3 coding DNA: TGTGCCAGCAGCCCGCGGGGTCGAGCGGCCTACGAGCAGTACTTC. Translation gives CASSPRGRAAYEQYF.

The chain carries TRBV7-2 and TRBJ2-7, with TRBD2 as a possible D gene (6 bases). Germline lookup yields CDR1 SGHTA and CDR2 FQGNSA. Trimming shortened V by 2 bases and J by 4 bases, and 18 bases separated the two germline ends. CDR3 size: 16 residues. CDR3 in amino acids: CASSLSVGGPSYEQYF. CDR3 coding DNA: TGTGCCAGCAGCTTAAGTGTGGGAGGACCCTCGTACGAGCAGTACTTC.

The chain uses TRBV10-3 and TRBJ2-1; D perhaps matches TRBD1 (7 bases). Germline V gene data show CDR1 as ENHRY and CDR2 as SYGVKD. Trimming took off 4 bases at V and 5 bases at J, with 9 bases between the two ends. CDR3 size: 13 residues. DNA of the CDR3: TGTGCCATCAGTGGCGGGACAGACAATGAGCAGTTCTTC. Translated, it gives CAISGGTDNEQFF.